This T cell receptor beta chain was sequenced for a study of blood T cell repertoires in COVID-19. Study context: From the United States, Italy and Spain came samples of acute and convalescent COVID-19. The analysed material was cDNA or gDNA that came from T cells, B-cell-depleted T cells, or PBMCs.

Original handling: Scientists estimated how many nucleated cells there were by amplifying reference gene primers. This table comes from immunoSEQ multiplex PCR, and its TCRdb copy is limited to in-frame clones, with some not included. The V and J calls and clone size come from that table; D and trimming were worked out from the DNA. Of under 100,000 clones in the sample, around 90% were seen once. The CDR3 totals 16 residues. With V trimmed by 3 bases and J by 0 bases, 6 bases remained unmatched. Germline CDR1 SGHVS, CDR2 FQNEAQ. The rearrangement joins TRBV7-8 to TRBJ2-7; 9 bases map to TRBD2. This TCR was sampled from a woman in her 70s with acute or convalescent COVID-19. The sequenced material came from peripheral blood. This CDR3 reads CASSFSGGTPSYEQYF. The CDR3 nucleotides are TGTGCCAGCAGCTTTAGCGGGGGCACACCCTCCTACGAGCAGTACTTC. Drawing the rest from reference TRBV7-8 and TRBJ2-7, the complete variable domain is GAGVSQSPRYKVAKRGQDVALRCDPISGHVSLFWYQQALGQGPEFLTYFQNEAQLDKSGLPSDRFFAERPEGSVSTLKIQRTQQEDSAVYLCASSFSGGTPSYEQYFGPGTRLTVT.